This T cell receptor beta chain was profiled in a study of CD8 T cells in ankylosing spondylitis. The V end was cut by 6 bases, the J end by 8 bases, with 10 bases between. The CDR3 runs 12 residues. Germline CDR1 and CDR2: MDHEN and SYDVKM. On this clonotype itself: Antigen: not known.

TCRdb re-called the 5' RACE reads through MiXCR, storing one row per CDR3 protein. The sample consists of fewer than 250,000 distinct CDR3 sequences, approximately 24% of them appearing once. Findings and limits, study-wide: Disease-associated clones were reportedly significantly overrepresented in matched ankylosing spondylitis synovial fluid.

Sequenced: blood, either unsorted or a sorted T cell fraction (not recorded which). V usage is TRBV28 and J usage is TRBJ1-4; D remains ambiguous. The clonotype comes from a male donor with ankylosing spondylitis or in good health (not recorded which). The CDR3 loop reads CASSYPWEKLFF. CDR3 DNA: TGTGCCAGCAGCTATCCATGGGAAAAACTGTTTTTT.